This TCR beta chain was sequenced for a study of early T cells in non-severe SARS-CoV-2 infection. Overall study: Unpaired chains resulted from sequencing bulk RNA of unsorted whole blood.

The trim removed 8 bases at V and 2 bases at J, leaving 4 bases unmatched. The CDR3 is 13 residues long. The germline V gene encodes CDR1 SGHNT and CDR2 YYREEE (reference sequence). The study's findings and limits: Reliance on VDJdb matching favored anti-spike CD8 responses; private and CD4 specificities were missed.

Regarding this clonotype: The antigen remains unidentified.

Individual cDNA molecules received unique molecular identifiers during library preparation. TCRdb reprocessed the 5' RACE reads via MiXCR and lists one record per CDR3 protein. The data contain about 33,000 distinct CDR3 sequences, 4% to 5% of them singletons. The rearrangement uses TRBV5-4 and TRBJ2-1; 7 nucleotides align to TRBD2. Sequencing was done on a sample of whole blood. The origin of this receptor is an adult who was a healthcare worker with PCR-confirmed SARS-CoV-2 infection or an uninfected control (not recorded which). CDR3 sequence: CASQGLPYNEQFF. The CDR3 DNA is TGTGCCAGTCAGGGACTACCCTACAATGAGCAGTTCTTC.